These 23 T cell receptor beta chains came from one sample sequenced in a study of blood T cells in healthy people across ages. Together with a sample-barcoded 5' primer, a J-beta primer mix was included in a second PCR lasting roughly 7 to 11 cycles. TCRdb used MiXCR to reprocess the 5' RACE reads, holding one entry per CDR3 protein. In the table there are 780,000 or so distinct CDR3 sequences, around 50% of which are singletons. Sequenced: blood. The receptors originated from a man aged 35-49 years in good health.

V and J are TRBV30 and TRBJ1-2; no clear D gene. V lost 4 bases to trimming and J lost 2 bases, with 11 bases between them. CDR3 length: 13 amino acids. Germline V gives CDR1 GTSNPN, CDR2 SVGIG (reference sequence). CDR3 bases: TGTGCCTGGAACAGTCTAAGGAACTATGGCTACACCTTC. Translation: CAWNSLRNYGYTF.

This clonotype was observed a handful of times. This sequence joins TRBV25-1 and TRBJ2-1, with a tentative D call TRBD2 (5 bases). The V gene lost 5 bases and the J gene lost 5 bases, with 22 bases spanning the gap. This CDR3 comprises 17 residues. Germline loops: CDR1 MGHDK, CDR2 SYGVNS. The CDR3 loop reads CASSSGASSLRDNEQFF. CDR3 nucleotides: TGTGCCAGCAGTTCCGGCGCTAGCAGTCTTCGGGACAATGAGCAGTTCTTC.

The V call is TRBV15, the J call TRBJ2-3; D might be TRBD1 (5 bases). CDR1 is LNHNV and CDR2 is YYDKDF in the germline V gene (reference sequence). The CDR3 extends over 14 amino acids. V was shortened by 0 bases and J by 4 bases, with 8 bases between the two germline ends. The CDR3 region is CATSRDRVADTQYF. Written as DNA, the CDR3 is TGTGCCACCAGCAGAGACAGGGTGGCAGATACGCAGTATTTT.

The V and J genes are TRBV20-1 and TRBJ2-6; D possibly corresponds to TRBD1 (6 bases). Germline CDR1 reads DFQATT; CDR2 reads SNEGSKA (reference sequence). The CDR3 totals 17 residues. V was pared by 0 bases and J by 0 bases, with 12 bases between. This CDR3 is CSAREGQPFSGANVLTF. In DNA form, the CDR3 reads TGCAGTGCTAGAGAAGGACAGCCCTTCTCTGGGGCCAACGTCCTGACTTTC.

The rearrangement links TRBV24-1 to TRBJ2-1; no clear D gene. Trimming shortened V by 4 bases and J by 8 bases, and 14 bases separated the two germline ends. There are 14 residues in the CDR3. Germline V gene data show CDR1 as KGHDR and CDR2 as SFDVKD. The CDR3 region has the DNA TGTGCCACCAGTGAAGGGCACCATTTCTATGAGCAGTTCTTC. This sequence encodes CATSEGHHFYEQFF.

The table lists this clonotype with a count of one. The rearrangement joins TRBV7-9 to TRBJ2-5; 8 bases fit TRBD2. The end of the DNA aligns better with TRBJ2-7, so the J call may be wrong. The CDR3 is 15 amino acids. Germline loops: CDR1 SEHNR, CDR2 FQNEAQ (reference sequence). In DNA, the CDR3 is TGTGCCAGCAGCTCCTTAGCGGGGCTACCCTACGAGCAGTACTTC. Translated: CASSSLAGLPYEQYF.

The rearrangement links TRBV21-1 to TRBJ1-4; TRBD1, the D gene given by the table, was not confirmed from the DNA. TRBV21-1 is a pseudogene segment. This CDR3 comprises 14 residues. Here the CDR3 DNA reads TGTGCCAGCCATAGGGGGAGCACTAATGAAAAACTGTTTTTT. Protein sequence: CASHRGSTNEKLFF.

This clonotype has a handful of counts. The CDR3 reads CASRGGYQETQYF. The CDR3 DNA is TGTGCCAGCAGGGGGGGGTACCAAGAGACCCAGTACTTC. The chain has TRBV2 and TRBJ2-5, with 7 bases that match TRBD2. With V trimmed by 6 bases and J by 0 bases, 1 base remained unmatched. The CDR3 extends over 13 amino acids. The germline V gene has CDR1 SNHLY and CDR2 FYNNEI.

The rearrangement joins TRBV20-1 to TRBJ1-6; D may be TRBD1 (6 bases). Trimming cost V 6 bases and J 7 bases, with 16 bases left between them. Germline V gives CDR1 DFQATT, CDR2 SNEGSKA (reference sequence). This CDR3 region has 14 residues. The CDR3 DNA is TGCAGTGCAGAACCAGCGAGGGGGAATTCACCCCTCCACTTT. This sequence encodes CSAEPARGNSPLHF.

The chain links TRBV12-3 or TRBV12-4 to TRBJ1-2, with D unclear. The germline V and J ends were trimmed by 5 bases and 8 bases, with 15 bases remaining between them. The CDR3 sequence is 13 residues long. The CDR3 reads CASSPLRQSGYTF. CDR3 bases: TGTGCCAGCAGTCCCCTCAGACAAAGCGGCTACACCTTC.

The chain joins TRBV6-1 to TRBJ2-3; TRBD2 is a possible D gene (5 bases). CDR3 size: 14 residues. Germline values: CDR1 MNHNS, CDR2 SASEGT. V lost 5 bases and J lost 4, with 13 bases in between. CDR3 sequence reads: CASSISDGADTQYF. The CDR3 coding sequence is TGTGCCAGCAGTATTAGCGATGGCGCAGATACGCAGTATTTT.

The V gene is TRBV12-3 or TRBV12-4, the J gene TRBJ2-5; D unresolved. V dropped 1 base and J dropped 13 bases, with 19 bases sitting between them. The CDR3 spans 14 residues. The CDR3 nucleotides read TGTGCCAGCAGTTTAGGGCCAGGCGTCGCTGAGCGGTACTTC. Protein: CASSLGPGVAERYF.

This chain uses TRBV9 with TRBJ2-3; tentatively, D is TRBD2 (6 bases). V was trimmed by 0 bases and J by 4 bases, leaving 15 bases between them. Germline V gene sequence: CDR1 SGDLS, CDR2 YYNGEE. The CDR3 spans 16 residues. The CDR3 DNA sequence: TGTGCCAGCAGCGTAGTAGGAGGGAGAGCCGCAGATACGCAGTATTTT. Translated: CASSVVGGRAADTQYF.

The genes are TRBV29-1 and TRBJ1-2; D ambiguous. Germline V gives CDR1 SQVTM, CDR2 ANQGSEA. This CDR3 spans 12 amino acids. Trimming stripped 4 bases from V and 6 bases from J, with 12 bases between. The DNA for the CDR3 is TGCAGCGTTGGAAGGACTTCGGATGGCTACACCTTC. Encoded protein: CSVGRTSDGYTF.

This clonotype was seen only a few times. The chain uses TRBV27 and TRBJ2-5, with D possibly TRBD2 on 6 matching bases. This CDR3 has 15 residues. Germline V gene sequence: CDR1 MNHEY, CDR2 SMNVEV (reference sequence). V was cut by 6 bases and J by 5 bases, with 19 bases left in between. The CDR3 DNA follows: TGTGCCAGCAGCATTTCTGTAGCGGCCCCGGAGACCCAGTACTTC. It encodes CASSISVAAPETQYF.

This sequence joins TRBV9 and TRBJ2-1; 7 bases line up with TRBD1. The germline V gene has CDR1 SGDLS and CDR2 YYNGEE. This CDR3 is built from 15 residues. J was trimmed by 4 bases and V by 1 base; bases with no gene match: 5. CDR3 residues: CASSVKGTEYNEQFF. CDR3 sequence (DNA): TGTGCCAGCAGCGTAAAAGGGACAGAGTACAATGAGCAGTTCTTC.

This clonotype was seen a handful of times. The chain carries TRBV25-1 and TRBJ1-2; no reliable D call. The germline V gene has CDR1 MGHDK and CDR2 SYGVNS. Trimming left V 4 bases short and J 4 bases short, with 7 bases between. This CDR3 has 12 residues. This CDR3 reads CASSGGGYGYTF. The CDR3, as DNA: TGTGCCAGCAGTGGGGGTGGCTATGGCTACACCTTC.

V usage is TRBV20-1 and J usage is TRBJ1-2; D perhaps matches TRBD1 (5 bases). V was shortened by 0 bases and J by 5 bases, with 19 bases between the two germline ends. Germline V gene sequence: CDR1 DFQATT, CDR2 SNEGSKA (reference sequence). This CDR3 is built from 16 residues. The CDR3 sequence: CSARDRQAGLFYGYTF. For the CDR3, the DNA is TGCAGTGCTAGAGATCGGCAGGCAGGGCTCTTTTATGGCTACACCTTC.

This clonotype was detected only a few times. This rearrangement joins TRBV2 to TRBJ2-6; D might be TRBD1 (6 bases). CDR3 size: 15 residues. V lost 5 bases to trimming and J lost 4 bases, with 12 bases between them. Germline V gene sequence: CDR1 SNHLY, CDR2 FYNNEI. The CDR3 protein is CASSPTGEGANVLTF. The CDR3 bases are TGTGCCAGCAGTCCGACAGGAGAAGGGGCCAACGTCCTGACTTTC.

This sequence joins TRBV7-3 and TRBJ2-1; TRBD2 agrees at 14 bases. Germline loops: CDR1 SGHTA, CDR2 FQGTGA. J was trimmed by 6 bases and V by 5 bases; bases with no gene match: 12. This CDR3 is built from 18 residues. This CDR3 is CASSIGRTSGGRSNEQFF. The CDR3 DNA reads as TGTGCCAGCAGCATCGGGAGGACTAGCGGGGGGCGGAGCAATGAGCAGTTCTTC.

The V call is TRBV7-2, the J call TRBJ1-6, with TRBD1 matching 7 bases. From germline, CDR1 is SGHTA and CDR2 FQGNSA. This CDR3 has 16 residues. J gave up 5 bases and V 2 bases, and 6 bases lay outside the gene matches. CDR3 bases: TGTGCCAGCAGCTTAAGGGGGGGACAGAATAATTCACCCCTCCACTTT. Protein: CASSLRGGQNNSPLHF.

The genes are TRBV3-1 and TRBJ2-1; the match to TRBD2 covers 12 bases. The V gene's germline CDR1 is LGHDT and CDR2 YNNKEL (reference sequence). The CDR3 totals 18 residues. The V gene end was trimmed by 3 bases and the J gene end by 7 bases; junction bases not matched to a gene: 13. The DNA for the CDR3 is TGTGCCAGCAGCCAGCTGAGGCTAGCGGGAGGGCCTCGTAATGAGCAGTTCTTC. Protein: CASSQLRLAGGPRNEQFF.

This rearrangement joins TRBV12-3 or TRBV12-4 to TRBJ2-4, with 9 bases aligning to TRBD1. The J call is in doubt because the DNA end fits TRBJ2-7 better. The CDR3 covers 15 residues. As DNA, the CDR3 is TGTGCCAGCAGACCCACAGGGGGCGCGGACTACGAGCAGTACTTC. It is translated as CASRPTGGADYEQYF.